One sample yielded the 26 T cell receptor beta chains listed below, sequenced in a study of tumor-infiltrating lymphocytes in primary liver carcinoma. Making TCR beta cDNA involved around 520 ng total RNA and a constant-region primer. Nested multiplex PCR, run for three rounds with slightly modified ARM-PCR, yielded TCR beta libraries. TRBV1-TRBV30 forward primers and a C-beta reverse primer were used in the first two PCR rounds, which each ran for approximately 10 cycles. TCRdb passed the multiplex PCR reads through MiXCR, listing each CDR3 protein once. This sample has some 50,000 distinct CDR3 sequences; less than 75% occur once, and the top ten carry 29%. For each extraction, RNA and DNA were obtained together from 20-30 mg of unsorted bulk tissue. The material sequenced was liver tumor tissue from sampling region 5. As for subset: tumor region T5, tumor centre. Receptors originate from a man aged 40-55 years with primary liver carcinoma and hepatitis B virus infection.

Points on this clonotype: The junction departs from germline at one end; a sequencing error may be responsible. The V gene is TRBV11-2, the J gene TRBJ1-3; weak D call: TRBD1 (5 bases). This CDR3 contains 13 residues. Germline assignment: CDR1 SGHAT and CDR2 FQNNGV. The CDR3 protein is CASAQGAGNAINF. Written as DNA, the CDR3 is TGTGCCTCGGCCCAGGGAGCTGGAAACGCCATAAATTTT.

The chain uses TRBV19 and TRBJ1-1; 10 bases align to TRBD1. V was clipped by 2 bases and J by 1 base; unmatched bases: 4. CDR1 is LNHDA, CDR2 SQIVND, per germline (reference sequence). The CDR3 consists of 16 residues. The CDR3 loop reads CASSIRRDRGNTEAFF. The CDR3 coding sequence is TGTGCCAGTAGTATACGACGGGACAGGGGGAACACTGAAGCTTTCTTT.

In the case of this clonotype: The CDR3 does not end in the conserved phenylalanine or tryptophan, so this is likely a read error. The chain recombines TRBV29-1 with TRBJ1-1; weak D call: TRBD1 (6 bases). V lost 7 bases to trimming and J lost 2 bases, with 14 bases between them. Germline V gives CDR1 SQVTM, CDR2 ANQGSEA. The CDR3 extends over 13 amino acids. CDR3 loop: CSARRGTNTEAFL. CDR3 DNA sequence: TGCAGCGCAAGGAGGGGGACTAACACTGAAGCTTTCTTA.

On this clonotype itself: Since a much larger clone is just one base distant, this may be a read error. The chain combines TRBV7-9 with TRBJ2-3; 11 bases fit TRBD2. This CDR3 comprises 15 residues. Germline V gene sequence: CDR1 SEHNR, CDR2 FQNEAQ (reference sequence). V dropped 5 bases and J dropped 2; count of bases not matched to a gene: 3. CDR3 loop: CASSQLAGATDTQYF. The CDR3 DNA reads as TGTGCCAGCAGCCAACTAGCGGGAGCCACAGATACGCAGTATTTT.

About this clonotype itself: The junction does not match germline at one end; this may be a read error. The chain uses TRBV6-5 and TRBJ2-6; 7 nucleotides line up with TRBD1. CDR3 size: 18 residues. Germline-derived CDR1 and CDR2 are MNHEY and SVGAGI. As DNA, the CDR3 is TGTACCAGCAGTCTTTTGACAGGGATGAAAACTGGGGCCAACGTCCTGACTTTC. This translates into CTSSLLTGMKTGANVLTF.

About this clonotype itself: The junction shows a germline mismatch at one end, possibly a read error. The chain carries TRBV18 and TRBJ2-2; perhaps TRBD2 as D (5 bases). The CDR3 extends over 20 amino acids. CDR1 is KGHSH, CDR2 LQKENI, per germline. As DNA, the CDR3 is TGTACCAGCAAGGGCCAGGCCCGATGGGGATCCCAAGCAAACACCGGGGAGCTGTCTTTT. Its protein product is CTSKGQARWGSQANTGELSF.

The CDR3 loop reads CASSQDPGQRADYEQYF. The CDR3 DNA sequence: TGCGCCAGCAGCCAAGATCCGGGACAGAGGGCAGACTACGAGCAGTACTTC. The chain combines TRBV4-1 with TRBJ2-7; TRBD1 matches at 7 bases. The germline V gene encodes CDR1 MGHRA and CDR2 YSYEKL. The CDR3 spans 17 residues. V lost 0 bases and J lost 3; bases outside the gene matches: 11.

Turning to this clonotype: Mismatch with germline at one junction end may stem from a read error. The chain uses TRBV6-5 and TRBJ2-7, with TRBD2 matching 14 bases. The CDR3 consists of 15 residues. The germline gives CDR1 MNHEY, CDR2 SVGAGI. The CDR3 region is CVSSRGLAGEYELYF. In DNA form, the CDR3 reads TGTGTCAGCAGCCGGGGACTAGCGGGAGAATACGAGCTGTACTTC.

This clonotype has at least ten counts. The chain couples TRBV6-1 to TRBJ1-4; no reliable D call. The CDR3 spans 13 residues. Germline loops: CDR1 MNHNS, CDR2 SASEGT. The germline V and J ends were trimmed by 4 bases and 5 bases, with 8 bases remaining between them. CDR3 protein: CASSGAENEKLFF. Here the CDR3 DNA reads TGTGCCAGCAGTGGTGCGGAAAATGAAAAACTGTTTTTT.

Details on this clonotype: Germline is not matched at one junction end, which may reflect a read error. CDR3 nucleotide sequence: TGCGCCAGCAGTCTGGGATCAACTGCGACTAATGGAAAACCGTTTTTT. It yields the protein CASSLGSTATNGKPFF. The V gene is TRBV5-1, the J gene TRBJ1-4; D remains ambiguous. The CDR3 has 16 residues. The germline CDR1 and CDR2 sequences are SGHRS and YFSETQ. Together with reference TRBV5-1 and TRBJ1-4, the CDR3 gives the full variable domain: KAGVTQTPRYLIKTRGQQVTLSCSPISGHRSVSWYQQTPGQGLQFLFEYFSETQRNKGNFPGRFSGRQFSNSRSEMNVSTLELGDSALYLCASSLGSTATNGKPFFGSGTQLSVL.

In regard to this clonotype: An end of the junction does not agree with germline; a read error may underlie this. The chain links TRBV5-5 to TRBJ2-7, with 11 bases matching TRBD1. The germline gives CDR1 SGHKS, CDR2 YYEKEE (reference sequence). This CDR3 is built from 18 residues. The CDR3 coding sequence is TGTGCCAGCAGTCCAGGGACAGGGGGAAGTGGCCCCCTCTACGAGGAGTACTTC. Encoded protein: CASSPGTGGSGPLYEEYF.

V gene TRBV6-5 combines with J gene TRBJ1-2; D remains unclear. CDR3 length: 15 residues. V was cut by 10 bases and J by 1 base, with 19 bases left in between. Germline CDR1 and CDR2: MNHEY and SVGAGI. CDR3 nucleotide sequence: TGTGCCAACACTCCCACAACCAGATTTAACTATGGCTACACCTTC. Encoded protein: CANTPTTRFNYGYTF.

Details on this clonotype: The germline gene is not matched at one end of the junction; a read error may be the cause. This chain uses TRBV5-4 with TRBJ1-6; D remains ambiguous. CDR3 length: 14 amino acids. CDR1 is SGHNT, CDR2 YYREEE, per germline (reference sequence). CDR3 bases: TGTACCAGCAGCTTGGAGCACGCTAATTCACCCCTCCACTTT. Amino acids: CTSSLEHANSPLHF.

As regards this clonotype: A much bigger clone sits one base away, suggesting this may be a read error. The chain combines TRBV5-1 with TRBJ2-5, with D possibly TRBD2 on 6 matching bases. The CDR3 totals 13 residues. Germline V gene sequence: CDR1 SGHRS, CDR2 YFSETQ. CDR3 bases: TGCACCACCTCGGGAGTCCGGGGAGAGACCCAGTACTTC. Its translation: CTTSGVRGETQYF.

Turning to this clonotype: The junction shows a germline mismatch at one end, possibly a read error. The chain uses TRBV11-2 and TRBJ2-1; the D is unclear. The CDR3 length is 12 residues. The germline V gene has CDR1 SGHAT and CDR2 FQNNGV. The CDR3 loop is CVSSPEYSGQFF. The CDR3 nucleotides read TGTGTCAGCAGCCCGGAGTACAGTGGGCAGTTCTTC.

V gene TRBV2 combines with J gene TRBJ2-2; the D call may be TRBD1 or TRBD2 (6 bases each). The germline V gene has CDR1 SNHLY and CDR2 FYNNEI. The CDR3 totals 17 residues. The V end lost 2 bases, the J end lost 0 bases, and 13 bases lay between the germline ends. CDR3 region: CASSERGLSANTGELFF. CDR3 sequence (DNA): TGTGCCAGCAGTGAACGGGGGCTTTCCGCGAACACCGGGGAGCTGTTTTTT.

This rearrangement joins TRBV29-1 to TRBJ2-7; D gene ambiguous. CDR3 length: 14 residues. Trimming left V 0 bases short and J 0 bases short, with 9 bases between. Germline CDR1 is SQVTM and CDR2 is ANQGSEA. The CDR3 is CSVEDQGGSYEQYV. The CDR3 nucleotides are TGCAGCGTTGAAGATCAAGGCGGCTCCTACGAGCAGTACGTC.

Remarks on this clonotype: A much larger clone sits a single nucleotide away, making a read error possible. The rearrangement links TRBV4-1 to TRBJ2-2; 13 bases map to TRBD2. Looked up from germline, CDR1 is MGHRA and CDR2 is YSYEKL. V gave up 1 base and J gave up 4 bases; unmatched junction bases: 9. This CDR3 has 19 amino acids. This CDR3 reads CASSQGGGLAGWLTGELFF. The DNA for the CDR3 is TGCGCCAGCAGCCAAGGGGGGGGACTAGCGGGATGGCTCACCGGGGAGCTGTTTTTT.

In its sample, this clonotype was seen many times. The CDR3 DNA reads TGTGCCAGCACCCCTGAGGGCCTGCTAGAGGAACTGTTTTTT. Translation: CASTPEGLLEELFF. This chain links TRBV6-6 with TRBJ1-4, with no clear D. Trimming removed 7 bases from V and 12 bases from J, with 21 bases in between. Looked up from germline, CDR1 is MNHNY and CDR2 is SVGAGI (reference sequence). This CDR3 spans 14 amino acids.

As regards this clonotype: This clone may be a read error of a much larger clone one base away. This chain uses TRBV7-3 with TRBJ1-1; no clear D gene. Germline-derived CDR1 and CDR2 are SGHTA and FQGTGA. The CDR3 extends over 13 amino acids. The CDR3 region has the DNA TGTGCCAGCAGCCTGATGGGGAACGCTGAAGCTTTCTTT. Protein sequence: CASSLMGNAEAFF.

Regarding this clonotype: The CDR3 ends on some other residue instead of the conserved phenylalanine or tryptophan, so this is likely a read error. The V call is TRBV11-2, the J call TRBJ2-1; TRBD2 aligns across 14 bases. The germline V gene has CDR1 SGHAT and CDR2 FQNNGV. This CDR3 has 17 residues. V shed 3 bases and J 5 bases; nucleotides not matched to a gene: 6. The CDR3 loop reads CASSLGLAGEIDNEQFC. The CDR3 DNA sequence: TGTGCCAGCAGCTTGGGACTAGCGGGAGAAATTGACAATGAGCAGTTCTGC.

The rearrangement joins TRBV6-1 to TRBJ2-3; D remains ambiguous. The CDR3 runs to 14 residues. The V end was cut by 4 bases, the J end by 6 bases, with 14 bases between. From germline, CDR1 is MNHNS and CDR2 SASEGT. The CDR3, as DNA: TGTGCCAGCAGTGCGACAAGGTCCGCGGATACGCAGTATTTT. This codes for CASSATRSADTQYF.

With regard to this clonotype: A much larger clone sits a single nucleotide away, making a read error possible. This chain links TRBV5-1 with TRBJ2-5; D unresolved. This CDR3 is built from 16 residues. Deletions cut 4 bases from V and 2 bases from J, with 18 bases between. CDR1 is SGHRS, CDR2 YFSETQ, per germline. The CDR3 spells CASSMEVILPQETQYF. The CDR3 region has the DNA TGCGCCAGCAGCATGGAAGTGATCCTACCACAAGAGACCCAGTACTTC.

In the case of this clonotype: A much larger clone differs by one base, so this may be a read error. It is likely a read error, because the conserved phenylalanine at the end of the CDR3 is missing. This CDR3 is CASRPDRGENIQYL. The CDR3 nucleotides read TGCGCCAGCAGACCCGACAGAGGCGAAAACATTCAGTACTTA. The chain uses TRBV5-1 and TRBJ2-4, with D maybe TRBD1 (5 bases). CDR3 length: 14 amino acids. The V gene's germline CDR1 is SGHRS and CDR2 YFSETQ. V was clipped by 5 bases and J by 5 bases, with 14 bases between them.

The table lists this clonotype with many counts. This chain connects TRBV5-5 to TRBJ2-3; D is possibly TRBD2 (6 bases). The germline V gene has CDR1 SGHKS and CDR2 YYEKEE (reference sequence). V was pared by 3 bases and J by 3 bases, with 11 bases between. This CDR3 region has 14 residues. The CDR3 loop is CASSSSVGTDTQYF. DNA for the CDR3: TGTGCCAGCAGCTCTAGCGTTGGGACAGATACGCAGTATTTT. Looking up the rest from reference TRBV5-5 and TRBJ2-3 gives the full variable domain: DAGVTQSPTHLIKTRGQQVTLRCSPISGHKSVSWYQQVLGQGPQFIFQYYEKEERGRGNFPDRFSARQFPNYSSELNVNALLLGDSALYLCASSSSVGTDTQYFGPGTRLTVL.

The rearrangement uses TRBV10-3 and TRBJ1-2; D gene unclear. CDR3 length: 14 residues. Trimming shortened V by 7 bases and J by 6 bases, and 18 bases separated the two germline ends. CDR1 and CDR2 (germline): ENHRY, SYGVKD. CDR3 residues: CAITAIRNSHGYTF. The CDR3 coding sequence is TGTGCCATCACTGCAATCCGGAACAGCCATGGCTACACCTTC.